One TCR beta chain is described in this entry. The entry originates in a study of OX40 agonist ivuxolimab in advanced cancers. V lost 2 bases, J lost 0 bases, and 0 bases stayed unmatched. CDR3 length: 15 residues. CDR1 and CDR2 (germline): LGHNA, YSLEER. Using immunoSEQ multiplex PCR, the repertoire was profiled, and TCRdb retains in-frame clones only, with some absent. The sample consists of some 62,000 clones, 79% of them appearing once. The source material was CD4+ or CD8+ T cells sorted from blood, sampled in a trial of the OX40 agonist ivuxolimab. V is TRBV4-3 and J is TRBJ2-7; 11 bases are a match to TRBD2. The clonotype comes from an adult with an advanced solid tumor such as melanoma, head and neck, liver or kidney cancer. The CDR3 sequence is CASSQLAGGSYEQYF. CDR3 DNA sequence: TGCGCCAGCAGCCAACTAGCGGGAGGCTCCTACGAGCAGTACTTC.